This is a list of T cell receptor beta chains from one sample in a study of T cells in Graves' hyperthyroidism and ophthalmopathy. TCRdb analysed the multiplex PCR reads with MiXCR anew, one entry per CDR3 protein. The repertoire includes 300,000 to 450,000 distinct CDR3 sequences, around a sixth of them detected once, and over 35% sits in the top ten. The sequenced sample consisted of blood. All receptors derive from a man younger than 35 with Graves' ophthalmopathy. Both conserved end residues are part of each CDR3. The order of the fields is J gene, clone size, D gene, V gene, CDR3 DNA, CDR3 protein. D genes are given only for firm matches. Only part of the rows carry a size: once, few, many, or a class if the clone is expanded.

j_call: TRBJ1-1; clone_size: many; d_call: NA; v_call: TRBV2; cdr3_nt: TGTGCCAGCAGTGAAGGGGTCGGACAGCGGAACACTGAAGCTTTCTTT; cdr3_aa: CASSEGVGQRNTEAFF
j_call: TRBJ2-1; clone_size: few; d_call: NA; v_call: TRBV9; cdr3_nt: TGTGCCAGCAGCGACCTAGGGAAGAACTCCTACAATGAGCAGTTCTTC; cdr3_aa: CASSDLGKNSYNEQFF
j_call: TRBJ2-3; clone_size: many; d_call: NA; v_call: TRBV6-1; cdr3_nt: TGTGCCAGCAGTCAATTCCGGGACAACACAGATACGCAGTATTTT; cdr3_aa: CASSQFRDNTDTQYF
j_call: TRBJ2-5; clone_size: many; d_call: TRBD2; v_call: TRBV7-8; cdr3_nt: TGTGCCAGCAGCTTAGGCCTAGCGGACCAAGAGACCCAGTACTTC; cdr3_aa: CASSLGLADQETQYF
j_call: TRBJ2-1; clone_size: few; d_call: TRBD1; v_call: TRBV3-1; cdr3_nt: TGTGCCAGCAGCCAAGATCCCGCGACAGGGGGCGCCCCTAGGTCCTACAATGAGCAGTTCTTC; cdr3_aa: CASSQDPATGGAPRSYNEQFF
j_call: TRBJ2-4; clone_size: NA; d_call: NA; v_call: TRBV3-1; cdr3_nt: TGTGCCAGCAGCCACGAGACTTACAAAAACATTCAGTACTTC; cdr3_aa: CASSHETYKNIQYF
j_call: TRBJ1-3; clone_size: few; d_call: NA; v_call: TRBV7-2; cdr3_nt: TGTGCCAGCAGCTTAGGGCGACACTCTGGAAACACCATATATTTT; cdr3_aa: CASSLGRHSGNTIYF
j_call: TRBJ1-1; clone_size: NA; d_call: NA; v_call: TRBV19; cdr3_nt: TGTGCCAGTAGTGAGACAGCTACCACTGAAGCTTTCTTT; cdr3_aa: CASSETATTEAFF
j_call: TRBJ1-1; clone_size: many; d_call: NA; v_call: TRBV28; cdr3_nt: TGTGCCAGCAGTTTATACGGACATAACCCGAACACTGAAGCTTTCTTT; cdr3_aa: CASSLYGHNPNTEAFF
j_call: TRBJ2-7; clone_size: many; d_call: TRBD1; v_call: TRBV4-1; cdr3_nt: TGCGCCAGCAGCCAAGCGGACTTCATAGGGACAGGGACCTACGAGCAGTACTTC; cdr3_aa: CASSQADFIGTGTYEQYF